This T cell receptor (beta chain) was sequenced in a study of blood T cell repertoires in COVID-19. Overall study: Collection of acute and convalescent COVID-19 samples took place in the United States, Italy and Spain.

Germline CDR1 reads SNHLY; CDR2 reads FYNNEI. V lost 6 bases, J lost 1 base, and 4 bases stayed unmatched. This CDR3 spans 14 amino acids. Assay: immunoSEQ multiplex PCR; the TCRdb copy retains only in-frame clones and omits some. The sample has 200,000 to 250,000 clones, 80% to 90% seen once. This sequence originates from a man aged 50 to 60 who had recovered from COVID-19. This chain uses TRBV2 with TRBJ1-1; TRBD1 aligns across 8 bases. Sample: peripheral blood. CDR3 in amino acids: CASRLRGQNTEAFF. In nucleotides, the CDR3 is TGTGCCAGCAGACTCAGGGGGCAGAACACTGAAGCTTTCTTT. Drawing the rest from reference TRBV2 and TRBJ1-1, the complete variable domain is EPEVTQTPSHQVTQMGQEVILRCVPISNHLYFYWYRQILGQKVEFLVSFYNNEISEKSEIFDDQFSVERPDGSNFTLKIRSTKLEDSAMYFCASRLRGQNTEAFFGQGTRLTVV.